This TCR beta chain was identified in a study of CD8 T cells in Susac syndrome. cDNA came from roughly 0.53 to 1 ug RNA primed by random hexamers. TCRdb reprocessed the immunoSEQ multiplex PCR reads with MiXCR, giving one entry per CDR3 protein. This table has roughly 200,000 distinct CDR3 sequences, 85% to 95% appearing once. CDR1 is ENHRY, CDR2 SYGVKD, per germline. Deletions cut 2 bases from V and 7 bases from J, with 6 bases between. There are 12 residues in the CDR3. CD8+ and CD4+ T cells circulating in blood were sequenced for TCR beta. What was sequenced was CD4+ T cells from PBMCs. This chain connects TRBV10-3 to TRBJ2-1; perhaps TRBD1 as D (5 bases). The receptor comes from a human donor in good health. The CDR3 sequence is CAISEQGNEQFF. CDR3 bases: TGTGCCATCAGTGAGCAGGGAAATGAGCAGTTCTTC.